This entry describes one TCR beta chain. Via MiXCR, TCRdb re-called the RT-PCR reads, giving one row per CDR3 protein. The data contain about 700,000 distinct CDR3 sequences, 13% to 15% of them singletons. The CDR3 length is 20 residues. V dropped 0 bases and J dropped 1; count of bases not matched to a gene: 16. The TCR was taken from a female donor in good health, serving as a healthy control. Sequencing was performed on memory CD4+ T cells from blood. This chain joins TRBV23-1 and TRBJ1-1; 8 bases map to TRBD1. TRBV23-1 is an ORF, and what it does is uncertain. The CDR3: CASSQSGTRDRTPRNTEAFF. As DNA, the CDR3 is TGCGCCAGCAGTCAATCGGGAACCCGGGACAGGACACCAAGGAACACTGAAGCTTTCTTT.